This record looks at one T cell receptor (beta chain) sequence and its context. Its target is not known. The record originates from a study of OX40 agonist ivuxolimab in advanced cancers. Study details: In this cohort, patients received ivuxolimab, an agonistic anti-OX40 (CD134) antibody. The dose-escalation cohort had hepatocellular carcinoma, melanoma, renal cell or head and neck cancer. The study, taken as a whole, reports: There were, on average, more expanded clones in CD8+ T cells than in CD4+. Doses of 0.1 to 3.0 mg/kg were accompanied by clonal expansion of CD4+ and CD8+ blood T cells by week 6.

This CDR3 contains 14 residues. V was pared by 4 bases and J by 1 base, with 2 bases of the junction left unmatched. Germline V gene data show CDR1 as MNHNY and CDR2 as SVGAGI (reference sequence). Data came from immunoSEQ multiplex PCR; TCRdb stores just in-frame clones and leaves some out. The sample carries 60,000 to 85,000 clones, more than 75% recorded once. V gene TRBV6-6 combines with J gene TRBJ1-1; 8 positions match TRBD1. The sequences come from CD4+ or CD8+ T cells sorted from blood, collected in a trial of the OX40 agonist ivuxolimab. The receptor's source is an adult with an advanced solid tumor such as melanoma, head and neck, liver or kidney cancer. The CDR3, as DNA: TGTGCCAGCAGTTTAACAGGGGGGAACACTGAAGCTTTCTTT. As protein: CASSLTGGNTEAFF.